This T cell receptor beta chain is from a study of post-analysis software for immune sequencing data. Study-level results: Significantly decreased normalized Chao1 diversity was recorded for multiple sclerosis patients relative to controls. Patients carried roughly 5 TRBV segments more frequently than controls did, and TRBV5-6, TRBV5-1 and TRBV20-1 were among them.

Tagging with unique molecular identifiers was a feature of the TCR beta cDNA libraries. Between 1 and 10 million T cells gave rise to roughly 0.5 million cDNA molecules. MiXCR, applied by TCRdb to the PCR reads, yields one record per CDR3 protein. The sample includes about 400,000 distinct CDR3 sequences, roughly 30% of them seen just once. The germline CDR1 and CDR2 sequences are SSHAT and FNYEAQ (reference sequence). The CDR3 has 17 residues. With respect to this clonotype: The antigen remains undetermined. This may come from a read error, since a much larger clone is one base off.

This TCR was recovered from a girl aged 10 to 17 with multiple sclerosis. Source material: blood. The V gene is TRBV7-7, the J gene TRBJ2-1, with TRBD2 matching 9 bases. The CDR3 loop reads CASSLLAGADSYNEQCF. Here the CDR3 DNA reads TGTGCTAGCAGCTTATTAGCGGGGGCCGATTCCTACAATGAGCAGTGCTTC.